Following are 14 T cell receptor beta chains from one sample sequenced in a study of regulatory T cells in long-lasting Graves disease. Documented time point: newly diagnosed GD, antithyroid drugs for less than 3 months. After RNA was extracted from PBMCs, the TCR library was made from it. With iRepertoire HTBI primers and Arm-PCR of CDR3 regions, TCR beta libraries were built. TCRdb itself ran the multiplex PCR reads through MiXCR, one entry per CDR3 protein. The table lists fewer than 650,000 distinct CDR3 sequences, approximately 16% of them singletons, with 12% in the top ten. The same specimen was also included in a second study, on T cells in Graves' hyperthyroidism and ophthalmopathy.

The source was peripheral blood mononuclear cells (PBMCs), collected at new diagnosis, from a patient treated with antithyroid drugs. Every receptor here comes from a man younger than 30 with Graves disease.

At least ten counts were recorded for this clonotype. The genes are TRBV30 and TRBJ1-1; D possibly corresponds to TRBD1 (6 bases). CDR1 is GTSNPN, CDR2 SVGIG, per germline (reference sequence). The V end lost 1 base, the J end lost 0 bases, and 15 bases lay between the germline ends. The CDR3 spans 16 residues. As DNA, the CDR3 is TGTGCCTGGAGTGGGGGGCGACTGGTCGTGAACACTGAAGCTTTCTTT. This encodes CAWSGGRLVVNTEAFF.

The chain is built from TRBV5-1 and TRBJ2-1; 11 bases map to TRBD2. V was pared by 4 bases and J by 0 bases, with 15 bases of the junction left unmatched. The CDR3 length is 20 residues. CDR1 is SGHRS and CDR2 is YFSETQ in the germline V gene. CDR3 loop: CASSEGDLAGGPGSYNEQFF. The CDR3 nucleotides read TGCGCCAGCAGCGAAGGAGACTTAGCGGGAGGGCCGGGCTCCTACAATGAGCAGTTCTTC.

This clonotype has a count of ten or more. The chain uses TRBV29-1 and TRBJ1-1, with 10 bases matching TRBD1. The germline V gene encodes CDR1 SQVTM and CDR2 ANQGSEA. The J segment lost 4 bases and the V segment lost 0 bases, leaving 2 bases of the junction unmatched. This CDR3 region has 14 residues. The CDR3 DNA reads TGCAGCGTTGAAGACCGGGACAGGGGCACTGAAGCTTTCTTT. Protein: CSVEDRDRGTEAFF. The whole variable domain, filled in from reference TRBV29-1 and TRBJ1-1, reads SAVISQKPSRDICQRGTSLTIQCQVDSQVTMMFWYRQQPGQSLTLIATANQGSEATYESGFVIDKFPISRPNLTFSTLTVSNMSPEDSSIYLCSVEDRDRGTEAFFGQGTRLTVV.

Regarding this clonotype: Sequence at one end of the junction differs from germline and may be a read error. The chain employs TRBV6-1 and TRBJ1-2; D is unresolved. The CDR3 runs 14 residues. Germline CDR1 MNHNS, CDR2 SASEGT. CDR3 amino acids: CTSGLIPAPYGYTF. The CDR3, as DNA: TGTACCAGCGGACTGATCCCGGCACCCTATGGCTACACCTTC.

This clonotype was picked up many times. The V call is TRBV7-3, the J call TRBJ2-3; TRBD2 aligns across 9 bases. The CDR3 loop spans 15 amino acids. J was trimmed by 2 bases and V by 5 bases; bases with no gene match: 5. Germline CDR1 and CDR2: SGHTA and FQGTGA. The CDR3 nucleotides read TGTGCCAGCAGCCCCGGACTAGCGCTCACAGATACGCAGTATTTT. Translating gives CASSPGLALTDTQYF.

This clonotype has ten or more counts. V gene TRBV2 combines with J gene TRBJ2-1, with TRBD1 matching over 9 bases. After removal of 4 bases from V and 2 bases from J, the junction contained 3 bases not matched to a gene. Germline V gene data show CDR1 as SNHLY and CDR2 as FYNNEI. This CDR3 comprises 15 residues. The CDR3 DNA follows: TGTGCCAGCAGTGCGGACAGGGGTCCCTACAATGAGCAGTTCTTC. Amino acids: CASSADRGPYNEQFF.

This clonotype has a handful of counts. The chain recombines TRBV7-3 with TRBJ2-5; possible D gene TRBD1, 5 bases. The V gene lost 5 bases and the J gene lost 2 bases, with 18 bases spanning the gap. The CDR3 consists of 16 residues. Germline lookup yields CDR1 SGHTA and CDR2 FQGTGA. The CDR3 coding sequence is TGTGCCAGCAGCCCTTCCAGTGGGGCGGCGCAAGAGACCCAGTACTTC. Translated, it gives CASSPSSGAAQETQYF. Based on the CDR3 plus reference TRBV7-3 and TRBJ2-5, the full variable domain is GAGVSQTPSNKVTEKGKYVELRCDPISGHTALYWYRQSLGQGPEFLIYFQGTGAADDSGLPNDRFFAVRPEGSVSTLKIQRTERGDSAVYLCASSPSSGAAQETQYFGPGTRLLVL.

The V and J genes are TRBV12-3 or TRBV12-4 and TRBJ2-7; 10 bases align to TRBD2. The CDR3 length is 16 residues. V dropped 3 bases and J dropped 3; count of bases not matched to a gene: 8. CDR3 sequence: CASSLKASGSNYEQYF. In DNA, the CDR3 is TGTGCCAGCAGTTTGAAGGCTAGCGGGAGTAACTACGAGCAGTACTTC.

This clonotype has ten or more counts. The chain combines TRBV2 with TRBJ1-2, with D possibly TRBD1 on 5 matching bases. Between the trimmed V and J ends, which lost 4 bases and 7 bases, there was a span of 13 bases. Germline CDR1 reads SNHLY; CDR2 reads FYNNEI. The CDR3 contains 13 residues. CDR3: CASSGDGGGGYTF. In DNA, the CDR3 is TGTGCCAGCAGTGGGGACGGGGGAGGTGGCTACACCTTC.

This clonotype has at least ten counts. The chain is built from TRBV20-1 and TRBJ2-1, with no clear D. This CDR3 spans 13 amino acids. V was trimmed by 5 bases and J by 9 bases, leaving 17 bases between them. Germline V gene sequence: CDR1 DFQATT, CDR2 SNEGSKA (reference sequence). The CDR3, as DNA: TGCAGTGCTCGGCCCACCACGTCTGGTGAGCAGTTCTTC. This translates into CSARPTTSGEQFF.

This clonotype came up many times. The CDR3 coding sequence is TGTGCCATCAGTGAAATACACAAAGCCCATGAGCAGTTCTTC. This gives the protein CAISEIHKAHEQFF. This chain joins TRBV10-3 and TRBJ2-1; D unclear. The V gene's germline CDR1 is ENHRY and CDR2 SYGVKD. This CDR3 comprises 14 residues. V was pared by 3 bases and J by 8 bases, with 14 bases between.

This clonotype appeared a few times. The V call is TRBV25-1, the J call TRBJ1-2; 8 nucleotides match TRBD1. CDR3 length: 14 residues. The V segment lost 5 bases and the J segment 7 bases; nucleotides outside the gene matches: 9. The germline V gene has CDR1 MGHDK and CDR2 SYGVNS. For the CDR3, the DNA is TGTGCCAGCAGTTCCCTAGACAGGGGAGTTGGCTACACCTTC. This sequence encodes CASSSLDRGVGYTF.

The chain combines TRBV28 with TRBJ2-7; 9 positions agree with TRBD2. Germline loops: CDR1 MDHEN, CDR2 SYDVKM. The trim removed 0 bases at V and 5 bases at J, leaving 5 bases unmatched. CDR3 length: 15 residues. CDR3 in amino acids: CASSLWASGNHEQYF. Written as DNA, the CDR3 is TGTGCCAGCAGTTTATGGGCTAGCGGGAACCACGAGCAGTACTTC.

This clonotype was observed a few times. The chain combines TRBV19 with TRBJ2-2, with D hard to call. Trimming shortened V by 3 bases and J by 6 bases, and 11 bases separated the two germline ends. The CDR3 covers 14 residues. Per the germline V gene, CDR1 is LNHDA and CDR2 is SQIVND (reference sequence). CDR3 in amino acids: CASSMGGPAGELFF. The CDR3 DNA sequence: TGTGCCAGTAGTATGGGCGGCCCGGCCGGGGAGCTGTTTTTT.